A selection of T cell receptor beta chains follows, all from one sample in a study of control samples from healthy donors and cancer patients. This table comes from immunoSEQ multiplex PCR, and its TCRdb copy is limited to in-frame clones, with some not included. The sample lists approximately 150,000 clones; 91% were seen once. Sequencing used blood. Receptors originate from a man aged 18 to 29 in good health. CDR3s include the opening cysteine and the closing phenylalanine or tryptophan. The D gene is left open where the match is weak. For some rows the clone size is stated as once, few or many, or as a class when expanded; others skip it.

CDR3nt: TGCCTCCTCCGAGTGGTGTCTGAAGCTTTCTTT
CDR3aa: CLLRVVSEAFF
v_gene: TRBV20-1
d_gene: NA
j_gene: TRBJ1-1
len: 11
abundance: few

CDR3nt: TGTGCCACCAGCAGAGAGGGCAGCCTTAATGAAAAACTGTTTTTT
CDR3aa: CATSREGSLNEKLFF
v_gene: TRBV15
d_gene: NA
j_gene: TRBJ1-4
len: 15
abundance: NA

CDR3nt: TGCGCCAGCAGCCAAGGGGTACTTGCAACTAATGAAAAACTGTTTTTT
CDR3aa: CASSQGVLATNEKLFF
v_gene: TRBV4-3
d_gene: NA
j_gene: TRBJ1-4
len: 16
abundance: NA

CDR3nt: TGTGCCAGCAACCAAAACTTGGCGTTAGGGGGCTACACCTTC
CDR3aa: CASNQNLALGGYTF
v_gene: TRBV7-7
d_gene: NA
j_gene: TRBJ1-2
len: 14
abundance: once

CDR3nt: TGTGCCAGCTCACCCACTGGACAGTACAATGAGCAGTTCTTC
CDR3aa: CASSPTGQYNEQFF
v_gene: TRBV18
d_gene: NA
j_gene: TRBJ2-1
len: 14
abundance: NA

CDR3nt: TGTGCCAGTAGTGCTCGGACAGGGGGAATGGAAAAACTGTTTTTT
CDR3aa: CASSARTGGMEKLFF
v_gene: TRBV19
d_gene: TRBD1
j_gene: TRBJ1-4
len: 15
abundance: NA

CDR3nt: TGTGCCAGCAGTAGGATGCGGGGGGACTATGGCTACACCTTC
CDR3aa: CASSRMRGDYGYTF
v_gene: TRBV28
d_gene: NA
j_gene: TRBJ1-2
len: 14
abundance: NA

CDR3nt: TGTGCCAGCAGCCACCCGGGGCATGAAAAACTGTTTTTT
CDR3aa: CASSHPGHEKLFF
v_gene: TRBV7-9
d_gene: NA
j_gene: TRBJ1-4
len: 13
abundance: NA

CDR3nt: TGTGCCAGCAGCCAAGAAGTTAGCGGGGGCTCTTGGGAGACCCAGTACTTC
CDR3aa: CASSQEVSGGSWETQYF
v_gene: TRBV14
d_gene: TRBD2
j_gene: TRBJ2-5
len: 17
abundance: NA

CDR3nt: TGTGCCAGCAGTGCTTGGGGGGCAACTAATGAAAAACTGTTTTTT
CDR3aa: CASSAWGATNEKLFF
v_gene: TRBV2
d_gene: NA
j_gene: TRBJ1-4
len: 15
abundance: NA